These 18 T cell receptor beta chains originate from one sample sequenced in a study of cytomegalovirus exposure and HLA in healthy donors. PCR used 60 Vbeta primers and 13 Jbeta primers. Sequencing used immunoSEQ multiplex PCR; TCRdb keeps in-frame clones, though not all of them. Of tens of thousands of clones in the sample, about 70% are singletons; the top ten hold 15% to 20%. Sequencing input: PBMCs. The receptors derive from a woman aged 55-69 years in good health and CMV-seropositive.

This clone showed up just once. The gene calls are TRBV30 and TRBJ2-1, with 7 positions matching TRBD2. Germline CDR1 reads GTSNPN; CDR2 reads SVGIG (reference sequence). Germline trimming cut 3 bases from V and 10 bases from J; bases unmatched to any gene: 15. The CDR3 contains 15 residues. CDR3 residues: CAWREDSGWVGEQFF. CDR3 bases: TGTGCCTGGAGGGAGGATAGCGGGTGGGTGGGGGAGCAGTTCTTC. Variable domain in full (rest from reference TRBV30 and TRBJ2-1): SQTIHQWPATLVQPVGSPLSLECTVEGTSNPNLYWYRQAAGRGLQLLFYSVGIGQISSEVPQNLSASRPQDRQFILSSKKLLLSDSGFYLCAWREDSGWVGEQFFGPGTRLTVL.

The chain is built from TRBV21-1 and TRBJ1-2; the listed D gene, TRBD1, was not tested against the DNA. TRBV21-1 counts as a pseudogene. CDR3 size: 16 residues. The CDR3 coding sequence is TGTGCCAGCAGCGAAGGGAGGGGACAGGGAGGGTATGGCTACACCTTC. Its translation: CASSEGRGQGGYGYTF.

In its sample, this clone was seen a few times. The DNA for the CDR3 is TGCGCCAGCAGTCAATTGGGGGGACGTAACGATGAAGCTTTCTTT. Its protein product is CASSQLGGRNDEAFF. This chain connects TRBV23-1 to TRBJ1-1; TRBD1 is a possible D gene (5 bases). TRBV23-1 is designated an ORF whose function remains uncertain. Trimming shortened V by 1 base and J by 7 bases, and 16 bases separated the two germline ends. The CDR3 extends over 15 amino acids.

The gene calls are TRBV4-3 and TRBJ2-7; 8 bases fit TRBD2. Germline CDR1 and CDR2: LGHNA and YSLEER. With 0 bases clipped from V and 6 bases from J, the junction kept 1 base outside the gene matches. The length of the CDR3 is 13 residues. CDR3 in amino acids: CASSQDAGGEQYF. CDR3 sequence (DNA): TGCGCCAGCAGCCAAGATGCGGGGGGCGAGCAGTACTTC.

V gene TRBV7-2 combines with J gene TRBJ2-1; the D gene is possibly TRBD2 (7 bases). Trimming removed 0 bases at V and 0 bases at J, with 15 bases between. CDR1 is SGHTA and CDR2 is FQGNSA in the germline V gene. This CDR3 contains 18 residues. CDR3 DNA sequence: TGTGCCAGCAGCTTAGCGGGGCGGGGGCCCCCCTCCTACAATGAGCAGTTCTTC. This codes for CASSLAGRGPPSYNEQFF.

The chain recombines TRBV11-2 with TRBJ1-1; no reliable D call. Germline CDR1 and CDR2: SGHAT and FQNNGV. V was shortened by 0 bases and J by 5 bases, with 16 bases between the two germline ends. The CDR3 runs to 16 residues. CDR3 sequence: CASSLEMSRLRTEAFF. The CDR3, as DNA: TGTGCCAGCAGCTTAGAGATGAGCAGGCTTAGGACTGAAGCTTTCTTT.

This chain links TRBV6-1 with TRBJ1-4; tentatively, D is TRBD1 (6 bases). The CDR3 length is 14 residues. Germline CDR1 MNHNS, CDR2 SASEGT. V lost 1 base and J 4 bases, leaving 7 bases between the germline ends. The chain's CDR3 is CASSEVRGNEKLFF. In DNA, the CDR3 is TGTGCCAGCAGTGAAGTCAGGGGTAATGAAAAACTGTTTTTT.

About this clone: Other DNA sequences in this specimen translate into the identical CDR3. The J gene is TRBJ1-2, the V gene TRBV2; D might be TRBD1 (5 bases). This CDR3 has 15 residues. The V end lost 9 bases, the J end lost 3 bases, and 20 bases lay between the germline ends. Germline V gene sequence: CDR1 SNHLY, CDR2 FYNNEI. The DNA of the CDR3 is TGTGCCAGTTTTGGGCAGGGTTTGATGGACTATGGCTACACCTTC. Its translation: CASFGQGLMDYGYTF.

The chain employs TRBV18 and TRBJ1-2; no clear D. This CDR3 comprises 14 residues. The V gene's germline CDR1 is KGHSH and CDR2 LQKENI. V gave up 4 bases and J gave up 4 bases, with 13 bases separating them. The chain's CDR3 is CASSRDSESYGYTF. Here the CDR3 DNA reads TGTGCCAGCTCACGAGACTCCGAGAGCTATGGCTACACCTTC. The whole variable domain, remainder taken from reference TRBV18 and TRBJ1-2, is NAGVMQNPRHLVRRRGQEARLRCSPMKGHSHVYWYRQLPEEGLKFMVYLQKENIIDESGMPKERFSAEFPKEGPSILRIQQVVRGDSAAYFCASSRDSESYGYTFGSGTRLTVV.

This rearrangement joins TRBV6-1 to TRBJ1-1; unclear D gene. Deletions cut 2 bases from V and 1 base from J, with 2 bases between. CDR3 length: 12 amino acids. Germline V gene lookup returns CDR1 MNHNS and CDR2 SASEGT. CDR3 coding DNA: TGTGCCAGCAGTGAACAGAACACTGAAGCTTTCTTT. Residues: CASSEQNTEAFF.

The V call is TRBV7-2, the J call TRBJ1-1; TRBD1 aligns across 8 bases. With 2 bases clipped from V and 0 bases from J, the junction kept 5 bases outside the gene matches. Germline V gene lookup returns CDR1 SGHTA and CDR2 FQGNSA. The CDR3 spans 16 residues. This CDR3 reads CASSLQGAGMNTEAFF. The DNA of the CDR3 is TGTGCCAGCAGCTTACAGGGGGCCGGGATGAACACTGAAGCTTTCTTT.

The gene calls are TRBV4-3 and TRBJ1-2; 8 nucleotides agree with TRBD1. The trim removed 6 bases at V and 6 bases at J, leaving 9 bases unmatched. The CDR3 totals 14 residues. The germline CDR1 and CDR2 sequences are LGHNA and YSLEER. This CDR3 is CASSIYRGRDGYTF. The CDR3 coding sequence is TGCGCCAGCAGTATCTACAGGGGGAGGGATGGCTACACCTTC.

Only a few counts were recorded for this clone. The chain joins TRBV6-1 to TRBJ1-1; the D gene is possibly TRBD1 (5 bases). Germline V gene lookup returns CDR1 MNHNS and CDR2 SASEGT. The CDR3 consists of 15 residues. V lost 8 bases to trimming and J lost 6 bases, with 22 bases between them. The DNA of the CDR3 is TGTGCCAGCTTCGGAGGGGCAGGTCTTGGGCCTGAAGCTTTCTTT. Protein sequence: CASFGGAGLGPEAFF.

This clone turned up a few times. V usage is TRBV5-1 and J usage is TRBJ1-1; weak D call: TRBD1 (5 bases). Germline V gene data show CDR1 as SGHRS and CDR2 as YFSETQ. The CDR3 is 13 amino acids. With 7 bases removed from V and 1 base from J, the gap between germline ends came to 11 bases. The CDR3 spells CASRRGENTEAFF. CDR3 coding DNA: TGCGCCAGCCGACGGGGGGAGAACACTGAAGCTTTCTTT.

The rearrangement joins TRBV9 to TRBJ1-5; the match to TRBD1 covers 12 bases. Germline V gene lookup returns CDR1 SGDLS and CDR2 YYNGEE. V shed 5 bases and J 6 bases; nucleotides not matched to a gene: 12. The CDR3 spans 17 residues. CDR3 sequence: CASSPGQGASLGQPQHF. CDR3 nucleotide sequence: TGTGCCAGCAGTCCGGGACAGGGGGCATCGTTAGGTCAGCCCCAGCATTTT.

J is TRBJ2-2 and V is TRBV29-1; 8 bases map to TRBD1. CDR3 length: 15 amino acids. Germline CDR1 is SQVTM and CDR2 is ANQGSEA. This CDR3 is CAARAGGLGTGELFF. The CDR3 DNA sequence: TGCGCTGCAAGGGCAGGGGGCCTAGGTACCGGGGAGCTGTTTTTT.

The chain has TRBV30 and TRBJ1-6; D is uncertain. This CDR3 spans 17 amino acids. V lost 0 bases and J lost 9, with 21 bases in between. CDR1 is GTSNPN and CDR2 is SVGIG in the germline V gene (reference sequence). CDR3 DNA sequence: TGTGCCTGGAGTGTACTAAACCGGAGTCTCATCCTTTCACCCCTCCACTTT. It encodes CAWSVLNRSLILSPLHF.

The rearrangement joins TRBV19 to TRBJ2-1, with 7 bases aligning to TRBD2. Germline V CDR1 and CDR2: LNHDA, SQIVND (reference sequence). This CDR3 comprises 13 residues. Germline trimming cut 7 bases from V and 0 bases from J; bases unmatched to any gene: 0. CDR3 residues: CASTGGSYNEQFF. CDR3 nucleotides: TGTGCCAGTACGGGGGGCTCCTACAATGAGCAGTTCTTC.